The 23 T cell receptor beta chains in this list originate from one sample, sequenced in a study of cytomegalovirus exposure and HLA in healthy donors. The PCR contained 60 Vbeta and 13 Jbeta primers. The table came from immunoSEQ multiplex PCR; TCRdb's copy has only in-frame clones and leaves some out. The top ten hold 1.5% of the sample, which has around 150,000 clones, roughly 88% seen once. The specimen was PBMCs. These TCRs come from a young woman in good health and CMV-seronegative.

The chain uses TRBV2 and TRBJ1-5, with D possibly matching TRBD1 (6 bases). The CDR3 has 14 residues. Germline lookup yields CDR1 SNHLY and CDR2 FYNNEI. V lost 5 bases, J lost 3 bases, and 11 bases lay in between. CDR3 amino acids: CASSLGQTNQPQHF. The CDR3 nucleotides are TGTGCCAGCAGTTTGGGACAAACCAATCAGCCCCAGCATTTT. Combining the CDR3 with reference TRBV2 and TRBJ1-5 gives the whole variable domain EPEVTQTPSHQVTQMGQEVILRCVPISNHLYFYWYRQILGQKVEFLVSFYNNEISEKSEIFDDQFSVERPDGSNFTLKIRSTKLEDSAMYFCASSLGQTNQPQHFGDGTRLSIL.

V and J are TRBV28 and TRBJ1-5; 7 positions agree with TRBD1. This CDR3 region has 15 residues. V gave up 7 bases and J gave up 1 base; unmatched junction bases: 7. Germline lookup yields CDR1 MDHEN and CDR2 SYDVKM. The CDR3 sequence is CASTTRGGSNQPQHF. CDR3 nucleotides: TGTGCCAGCACCACTAGAGGGGGCAGCAATCAGCCCCAGCATTTT. The full variable domain, with the rest looked up from reference TRBV28 and TRBJ1-5, is DVKVTQSSRYLVKRTGEKVFLECVQDMDHENMFWYRQDPGLGLRLIYFSYDVKMKEKGDIPEGYSVSREKKERFSLILESASTNQTSMYLCASTTRGGSNQPQHFGDGTRLSIL.

The J gene is TRBJ2-7, the V gene TRBV18, with 7 bases matching TRBD1. The CDR3 length is 12 residues. J gave up 4 bases and V 5 bases, and 2 bases lay outside the gene matches. Germline V CDR1 and CDR2: KGHSH, LQKENI. CDR3: CASSDRAYEQYF. Here the CDR3 DNA reads TGTGCCAGCTCAGACAGGGCGTACGAGCAGTACTTC.

V is TRBV19 and J is TRBJ1-2, with D perhaps matching TRBD1 (5 bases). This CDR3 is built from 15 residues. Germline V lookup: CDR1 LNHDA, CDR2 SQIVND (reference sequence). The V end was cut by 2 bases, the J end by 5 bases, with 15 bases between. The chain's CDR3 is CASSITQGPRYGYTF. The CDR3 DNA follows: TGTGCCAGTAGTATAACCCAGGGTCCTCGGTATGGCTACACCTTC.

This clone was found a few times. The chain joins TRBV28 to TRBJ2-3; D might be TRBD2 (6 bases). The germline V gene encodes CDR1 MDHEN and CDR2 SYDVKM. Trimming pared 6 bases from V and 8 bases from J, leaving 15 bases between. The CDR3 is 13 amino acids. CDR3 sequence: CASSRLRGPTQYF. CDR3 sequence (DNA): TGTGCCAGCAGCCGCCTGCGGGGCCCTACGCAGTATTTT. The whole variable domain, remainder taken from reference TRBV28 and TRBJ2-3, is DVKVTQSSRYLVKRTGEKVFLECVQDMDHENMFWYRQDPGLGLRLIYFSYDVKMKEKGDIPEGYSVSREKKERFSLILESASTNQTSMYLCASSRLRGPTQYFGPGTRLTVL.

The V gene is TRBV27, the J gene TRBJ1-1, with D unresolved. The CDR3 contains 15 residues. Looked up from germline, CDR1 is MNHEY and CDR2 is SMNVEV (reference sequence). V was cut by 3 bases and J by 4 bases, with 15 bases left in between. The CDR3 reads CASSLRSAGGTEAFF. Written as DNA, the CDR3 is TGTGCCAGCAGTTTGAGATCAGCCGGAGGCACTGAAGCTTTCTTT.

The rearrangement links TRBV7-9 to TRBJ2-5; TRBD1 aligns across 10 bases. This CDR3 has 16 amino acids. Germline lookup yields CDR1 SEHNR and CDR2 FQNEAQ (reference sequence). V gave up 0 bases and J gave up 4 bases; unmatched junction bases: 5. In nucleotides, the CDR3 is TGTGCCAGCAGCTTAGCGCTGACAGGGGGCCGAGAGACCCAGTACTTC. It yields the protein CASSLALTGGRETQYF.

This sequence joins TRBV15 and TRBJ1-1; D uncertain. CDR3 length: 13 amino acids. Germline V lookup: CDR1 LNHNV, CDR2 YYDKDF (reference sequence). Trimming took off 2 bases at V and 2 bases at J, with 6 bases between the two ends. CDR3 in amino acids: CATSRRANTEAFF. CDR3 DNA: TGTGCCACCAGCAGAAGAGCTAACACTGAAGCTTTCTTT.

J is TRBJ1-2 and V is TRBV5-6; a weak D match, TRBD1 (6 bases). CDR1 and CDR2 from the germline V gene are SGHDT and YYEEEE. V was cut by 7 bases and J by 4 bases, with 14 bases left in between. The CDR3 length is 13 residues. The DNA for the CDR3 is TGTGCCAGCGGGCGCAACAGGGCCTATGGCTACACCTTC. Residues: CASGRNRAYGYTF.

The rearrangement joins TRBV4-2 to TRBJ2-5, with a tentative D call TRBD2 (6 bases). V dropped 3 bases and J dropped 0 bases, with 20 bases sitting between them. The CDR3 sequence is 18 residues long. CDR1 is LGHNA and CDR2 is YNFKEQ in the germline V gene. CDR3 in DNA: TGTGCCAGCAGCCAGGACCACCAGGTGGGGAGGTACCAAGAGACCCAGTACTTC. Translating it yields CASSQDHQVGRYQETQYF.

This rearrangement joins TRBV14 to TRBJ1-2; unclear D gene. From germline, CDR1 is SGHDN and CDR2 FVKESK. V was trimmed by 4 bases and J by 8 bases, leaving 14 bases between them. CDR3 length: 13 residues. Written as DNA, the CDR3 is TGTGCCAGCAGCCCGCTACAGACCCTAGGCTACACCTTC. Its protein is CASSPLQTLGYTF.

This clone was recorded once. V gene TRBV6-1 combines with J gene TRBJ2-3, with TRBD1 matching over 7 bases. CDR1 and CDR2 from the germline V gene are MNHNS and SASEGT. V shed 10 bases, J shed 2 bases, and the junction held 9 bases outside the gene matches. The CDR3 totals 14 residues. The CDR3: CATLTGPVTDTQYF. The CDR3 bases are TGTGCCACCCTGACAGGGCCTGTCACAGATACGCAGTATTTT.

This chain connects TRBV7-9 to TRBJ1-6; 8 bases are a match to TRBD1. Per the germline V gene, CDR1 is SEHNR and CDR2 is FQNEAQ (reference sequence). CDR3 length: 15 amino acids. The V and J ends lost 1 base and 10 bases, in that order; junction bases with no gene match: 6. The CDR3 region has the DNA TGTGCCAGCAGCTTAGAGGCAGGGGGCGACTCACCCCTCCACTTT. Translating gives CASSLEAGGDSPLHF. Full variable domain (rest looked up from reference TRBV7-9 and TRBJ1-6): DTGVSQNPRHKITKRGQNVTFRCDPISEHNRLYWYRQTLGQGPEFLTYFQNEAQLEKSRLLSDRFSAERPKGSFSTLEIQRTEQGDSAMYLCASSLEAGGDSPLHFGNGTRLTVT.

The rearrangement joins TRBV5-1 to TRBJ1-1; D uncertain. Germline V gene lookup returns CDR1 SGHRS and CDR2 YFSETQ. This CDR3 contains 12 residues. V was clipped by 7 bases and J by 8 bases, with 15 bases between them. The CDR3 sequence: CASGPSKREAFF. The CDR3 region has the DNA TGCGCCAGCGGTCCTTCGAAGAGAGAAGCTTTCTTT.

In this sample, this clone turned up once. The chain couples TRBV19 to TRBJ2-1, with 10 bases fitting TRBD1. The CDR3 is made up of 16 amino acids. With 3 bases clipped from V and 11 bases from J, the junction kept 13 bases outside the gene matches. Germline CDR1 and CDR2: LNHDA and SQIVND (reference sequence). The CDR3 reads CASSMPGQGPSPKQFF. The CDR3 bases are TGTGCCAGTAGTATGCCGGGACAGGGGCCCTCCCCCAAGCAGTTCTTC.

This clone was detected a few times. The chain couples TRBV7-2 to TRBJ1-2; TRBD1 might be the D (5 bases). Trimming removed 4 bases from V and 3 bases from J, with 24 bases in between. This CDR3 contains 18 residues. Germline lookup yields CDR1 SGHTA and CDR2 FQGNSA. The CDR3 loop reads CASSSRLSRDSGHYGYTF. The CDR3 DNA reads TGTGCCAGCAGCTCTCGTCTCTCTCGGGACTCTGGGCACTATGGCTACACCTTC.

This chain connects TRBV30 to TRBJ1-1; D gene ambiguous. V lost 2 bases to trimming and J lost 7 bases, with 8 bases between them. Germline loops: CDR1 GTSNPN, CDR2 SVGIG (reference sequence). This CDR3 has 11 amino acids. As DNA, the CDR3 is TGTGCCTGGAGTCCGGGATTTGAAGCTTTCTTT. Protein sequence: CAWSPGFEAFF.

The chain combines TRBV5-8 with TRBJ1-2; a possible D gene is TRBD1 (5 bases). V lost 2 bases to trimming and J lost 4 bases, with 9 bases between them. Germline CDR1 and CDR2: SGHTS and YDEGEE. This CDR3 has 13 amino acids. CDR3 DNA: TGTGCCAGCAGCTTAAGACAGCCCTATGGCTACACCTTC. It yields the protein CASSLRQPYGYTF.

The count of this clone is one. The genes are TRBV2 and TRBJ2-7; TRBD2 might be the D (6 bases). The CDR3 length is 15 residues. Germline CDR1 is SNHLY and CDR2 is FYNNEI. V dropped 5 bases and J dropped 0 bases, with 14 bases sitting between them. The CDR3 DNA reads as TGTGCCAGCAGTCGGGACTCGGGGAGCTCCTACGAGCAGTACTTC. Protein: CASSRDSGSSYEQYF.

The V gene is TRBV30, the J gene TRBJ1-1; 8 bases map to TRBD1. This CDR3 contains 12 residues. Germline CDR1 and CDR2: GTSNPN and SVGIG (reference sequence). The V segment lost 5 bases and the J segment 1 base; nucleotides outside the gene matches: 0. This CDR3 reads CAWDRGNTEAFF. CDR3 in DNA: TGTGCCTGGGACAGGGGGAACACTGAAGCTTTCTTT.

The chain carries TRBV18 and TRBJ1-5; possible D gene TRBD1, 5 bases. There are 14 residues in the CDR3. Trimming left V 2 bases short and J 3 bases short, with 8 bases between. The V gene's germline CDR1 is KGHSH and CDR2 LQKENI. CDR3 bases: TGTGCCAGCTCACCAACAGGCAACAATCAGCCCCAGCATTTT. It yields the protein CASSPTGNNQPQHF.

V usage is TRBV12-5 and J usage is TRBJ2-7; tentative D call: TRBD2 (6 bases). The CDR3 spans 14 residues. The germline CDR1 and CDR2 sequences are LGHNT and FRNRAP. V was cut by 2 bases and J by 6 bases, with 14 bases left in between. Here the CDR3 DNA reads TGTGCTAGTGGTTTGCTATCCCTCGGGGGCGAGCAGTACTTC. It codes for CASGLLSLGGEQYF.

For this clone: This CDR3 is also generated by other DNA sequences in the sample. The V and J genes are TRBV7-9 and TRBJ1-1; the match to TRBD1 covers 8 bases. Trimming removed 5 bases from V and 1 base from J; junction bases left unmatched: 3. This CDR3 comprises 14 residues. Germline loops: CDR1 SEHNR, CDR2 FQNEAQ (reference sequence). Here the CDR3 reads CASSGTGRNTEAFF. The CDR3, as DNA: TGTGCCAGCAGCGGGACAGGACGGAACACTGAAGCTTTCTTT.